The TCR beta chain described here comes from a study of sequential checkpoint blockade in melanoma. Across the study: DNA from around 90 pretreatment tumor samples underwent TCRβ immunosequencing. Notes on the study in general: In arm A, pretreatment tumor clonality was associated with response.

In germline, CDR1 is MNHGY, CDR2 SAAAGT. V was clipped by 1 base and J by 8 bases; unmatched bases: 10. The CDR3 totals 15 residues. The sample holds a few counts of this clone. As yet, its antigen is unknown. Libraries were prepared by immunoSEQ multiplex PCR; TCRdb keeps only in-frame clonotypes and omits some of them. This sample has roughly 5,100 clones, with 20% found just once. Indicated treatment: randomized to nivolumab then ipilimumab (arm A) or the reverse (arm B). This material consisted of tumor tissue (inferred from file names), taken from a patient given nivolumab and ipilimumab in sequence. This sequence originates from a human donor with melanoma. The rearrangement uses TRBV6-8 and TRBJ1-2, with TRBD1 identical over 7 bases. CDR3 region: CASSYLSAGGNGYTF. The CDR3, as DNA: TGTGCCAGCAGTTACTTATCGGCAGGGGGTAACGGCTACACCTTC.